The present T cell receptor (beta chain) was sequenced within a study of beta chain features in type 1 diabetes. Study results and limitations: Cells with high TCR expression could be over-represented by cDNA sequencing. TCRB repertoires of naive, central memory and Treg cells appeared more similar among patients than among healthy donors. The study found moderately but significantly shorter TCRB CDR3s in all four CD4+ subsets of Type 1 diabetes patients. There were fewer insertions and more deletions at the VDJ junctions of type 1 diabetes patients.

The CDR3 is made up of 14 amino acids. Germline V gives CDR1 MNHEY, CDR2 SMNVEV (reference sequence). J was trimmed by 1 base and V by 6 bases; bases with no gene match: 3. Reverse transcribing all isolated RNA meant expressed TCRB transcripts were sequenced. Approximately 3.6 million reads was the average for naive, central memory and regulatory T cell samples. Here immunoSEQ multiplex PCR was the method, and the copy in TCRdb shows in-frame clones only, minus some. Seen here are 640,000 or so clones, around 15% observed once, and the top ten hold 0.03% to 0.045%. A word on this clone: Its antigen remains unknown.

The sample taken for sequencing was naive CD4+ T cells from blood. The receptor was isolated from a young man with type 1 diabetes. This chain connects TRBV27 to TRBJ2-1, with TRBD1 matching 7 bases. For the CDR3, the DNA is TGTGCCAGCAGGGACAGGAGGTCCTACAATGAGCAGTTCTTC. As protein: CASRDRRSYNEQFF.